These 7 T cell receptor beta chains were all obtained from the same sample, sequenced in a study of spatial heterogeneity in lung cancer. Study-level findings and limits: Tumor mutation counts were tracked by expanded intratumoral alpha and beta TCR counts.

TCRdb re-called the 5' RACE reads with MiXCR, one entry per CDR3 protein. The sample contains more than 10,000 distinct CDR3 sequences, roughly 10% of which appear only once. These TCRs are of unknown antigen specificity. Time point defined: sample taken at primary tumor resection. This material consisted of lung tumor tissue, taken at surgery. These receptors were collected from a female donor with early-stage non-small cell lung cancer.

By share of the sample, this clonotype is medium-sized. The rearrangement joins TRBV4-1 to TRBJ2-7, with 7 nucleotides matching TRBD1. This CDR3 comprises 16 residues. The V gene's germline CDR1 is MGHRA and CDR2 YSYEKL. Trimming took 0 bases from V and 3 from J; bases not matched to a gene: 8. CDR3 DNA: TGCGCCAGCAGCCAAGATCCTAGGCAGGGGGACTACGAGCAGTACTTC. This codes for CASSQDPRQGDYEQYF.

This clonotype was observed a few times. V gene TRBV24-1 combines with J gene TRBJ2-3, with D perhaps matching TRBD1 or TRBD2 (5 bases each). This CDR3 contains 14 residues. Germline values: CDR1 KGHDR, CDR2 SFDVKD. The ends were cut back, 5 bases at V and 2 bases at J, with 10 bases in the middle. This CDR3 is CATSVGPYTDTQYF. In DNA, the CDR3 is TGTGCCACCAGTGTGGGACCCTACACAGATACGCAGTATTTT.

This clonotype has a count of ten or more. This chain uses TRBV12-3 or TRBV12-4 with TRBJ1-5; 8 bases line up with TRBD1. The CDR3 consists of 15 residues. The junction had 7 bases not matched to a gene; V was cut back by 3 bases and J by 6 bases. The CDR3 loop reads CASSFLGQGGQPQHF. CDR3 bases: TGTGCCAGCAGTTTTCTAGGACAGGGTGGTCAGCCCCAGCATTTT.

With regard to this clonotype: A much larger clone differs from this one at a single base, so this may be a read error. The genes are TRBV18 and TRBJ2-5; D remains ambiguous. CDR1 is KGHSH, CDR2 LQKENI, per germline. This CDR3 is built from 13 residues. The ends were cut back, 5 bases at V and 9 bases at J, with 16 bases in the middle. Written as DNA, the CDR3 is TGTGCCAGCTCATCCCCGGCCGCGAATGCCCAGTACTTC. Its translation is CASSSPAANAQYF.

This clonotype was seen at least ten times. The chain employs TRBV7-2 and TRBJ2-1; D assignment may be TRBD1 or TRBD2 (6 bases each). With 2 bases removed from V and 0 bases from J, the gap between germline ends came to 11 bases. Germline V gene sequence: CDR1 SGHTA, CDR2 FQGNSA. This CDR3 is built from 16 residues. CDR3 residues: CASSLRGGSSYNEQFF. The CDR3 DNA is TGTGCCAGCAGCTTAAGAGGGGGGAGCTCCTACAATGAGCAGTTCTTC.

Many counts were recorded for this clonotype. V gene TRBV7-2 combines with J gene TRBJ2-5, with TRBD2 matching over 10 bases. Losses at the gene ends were 4 bases for V and 1 base for J; bases not matched to a gene: 12. Germline CDR1 and CDR2: SGHTA and FQGNSA. The CDR3 extends over 18 amino acids. The CDR3 DNA reads as TGTGCCAGCAGCTCGACGGGACTAGCGCTATTACGCCAAGAGACCCAGTACTTC. Translation: CASSSTGLALLRQETQYF.

This clonotype is medium-sized. V usage is TRBV12-3 or TRBV12-4 and J usage is TRBJ1-4, with D hard to call. The CDR3 length is 14 residues. The V end lost 6 bases, the J end lost 0 bases, and 8 bases lay between the germline ends. The CDR3 sequence is CASSRTPTNEKLFF. The CDR3 nucleotides read TGTGCCAGCAGCCGGACGCCAACTAATGAAAAACTGTTTTTT.